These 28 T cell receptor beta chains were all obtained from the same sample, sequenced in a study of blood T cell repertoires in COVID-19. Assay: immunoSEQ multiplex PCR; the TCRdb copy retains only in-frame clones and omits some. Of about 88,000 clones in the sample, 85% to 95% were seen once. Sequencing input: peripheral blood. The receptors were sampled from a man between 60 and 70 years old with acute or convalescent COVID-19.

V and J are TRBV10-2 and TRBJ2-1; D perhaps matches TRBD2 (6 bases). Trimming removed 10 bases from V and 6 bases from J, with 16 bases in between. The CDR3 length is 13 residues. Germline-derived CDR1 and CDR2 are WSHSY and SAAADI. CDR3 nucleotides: TGCGCCACCTGGAGGGGCACAAGCAATGAGCAGTTCTTC. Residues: CATWRGTSNEQFF.

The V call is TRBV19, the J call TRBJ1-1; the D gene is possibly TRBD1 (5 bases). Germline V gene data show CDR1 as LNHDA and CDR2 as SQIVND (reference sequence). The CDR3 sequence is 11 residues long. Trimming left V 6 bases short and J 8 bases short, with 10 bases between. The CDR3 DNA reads TGTGCCAGTAGCACAGACAGAGAAGCTTTCTTT. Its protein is CASSTDREAFF.

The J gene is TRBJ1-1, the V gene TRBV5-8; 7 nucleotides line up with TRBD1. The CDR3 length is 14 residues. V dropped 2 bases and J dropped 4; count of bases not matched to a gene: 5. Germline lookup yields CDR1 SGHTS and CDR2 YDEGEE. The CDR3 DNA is TGTGCCAGCAGCTTTGTAGGGGGCGGCACTGAAGCTTTCTTT. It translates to CASSFVGGGTEAFF.

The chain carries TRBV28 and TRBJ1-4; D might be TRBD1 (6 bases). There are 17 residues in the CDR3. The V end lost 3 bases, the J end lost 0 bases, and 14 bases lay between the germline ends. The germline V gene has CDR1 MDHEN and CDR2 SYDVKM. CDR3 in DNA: TGTGCCAGCAGTTTCCAGGGGAGAGGTCCAACTAATGAAAAACTGTTTTTT. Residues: CASSFQGRGPTNEKLFF. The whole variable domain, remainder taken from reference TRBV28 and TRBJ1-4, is DVKVTQSSRYLVKRTGEKVFLECVQDMDHENMFWYRQDPGLGLRLIYFSYDVKMKEKGDIPEGYSVSREKKERFSLILESASTNQTSMYLCASSFQGRGPTNEKLFFGSGTQLSVL.

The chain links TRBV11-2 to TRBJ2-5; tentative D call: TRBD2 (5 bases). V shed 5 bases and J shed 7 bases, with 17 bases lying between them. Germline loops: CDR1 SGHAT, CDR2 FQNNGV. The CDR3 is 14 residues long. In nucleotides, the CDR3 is TGTGCCAGCAGCCCAGTAGGCTGGACTTCGACCCAGTACTTC. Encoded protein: CASSPVGWTSTQYF.

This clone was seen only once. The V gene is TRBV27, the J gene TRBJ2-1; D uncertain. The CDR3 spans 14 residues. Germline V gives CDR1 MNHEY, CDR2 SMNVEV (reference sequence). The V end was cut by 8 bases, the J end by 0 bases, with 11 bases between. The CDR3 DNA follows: TGTGCCAGCGGAACTACGAGCTCCTACAATGAGCAGTTCTTC. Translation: CASGTTSSYNEQFF.

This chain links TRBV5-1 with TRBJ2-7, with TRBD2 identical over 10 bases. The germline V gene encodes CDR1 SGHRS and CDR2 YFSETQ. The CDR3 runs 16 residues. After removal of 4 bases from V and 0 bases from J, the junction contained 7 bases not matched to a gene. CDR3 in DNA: TGCGCCAGCAGCACGAATCCTAGCGGGAGCTCCTACGAGCAGTACTTC. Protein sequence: CASSTNPSGSSYEQYF.

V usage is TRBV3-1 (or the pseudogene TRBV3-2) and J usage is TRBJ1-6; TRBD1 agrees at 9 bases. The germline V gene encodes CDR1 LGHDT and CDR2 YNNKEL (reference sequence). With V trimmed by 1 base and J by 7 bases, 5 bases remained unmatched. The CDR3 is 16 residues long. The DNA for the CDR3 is TGTGCCAGCAGCCAAGGGACAGGGGTTATGAATTCACCCCTCCACTTT. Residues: CASSQGTGVMNSPLHF.

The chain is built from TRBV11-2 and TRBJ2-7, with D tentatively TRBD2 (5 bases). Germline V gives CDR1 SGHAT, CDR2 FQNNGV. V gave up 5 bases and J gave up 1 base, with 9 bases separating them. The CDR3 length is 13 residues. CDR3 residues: CASSPPGSYEQYF. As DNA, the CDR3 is TGTGCCAGCAGCCCCCCGGGGTCCTACGAGCAGTACTTC.

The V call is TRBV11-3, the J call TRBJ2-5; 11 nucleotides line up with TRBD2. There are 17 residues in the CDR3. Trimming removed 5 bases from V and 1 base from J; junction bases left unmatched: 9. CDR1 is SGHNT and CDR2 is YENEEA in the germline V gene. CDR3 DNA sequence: TGTGCCAGCAGCACGCCGCCTCTAGCGGGAGGCCAAGAGACCCAGTACTTC. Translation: CASSTPPLAGGQETQYF.

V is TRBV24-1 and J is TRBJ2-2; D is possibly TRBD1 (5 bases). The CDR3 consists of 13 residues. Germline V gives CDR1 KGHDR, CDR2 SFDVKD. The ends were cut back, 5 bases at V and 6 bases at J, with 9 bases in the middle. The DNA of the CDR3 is TGTGCCACCAGTGGGCAGGGCCCCGGGGAGCTGTTTTTT. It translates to CATSGQGPGELFF.

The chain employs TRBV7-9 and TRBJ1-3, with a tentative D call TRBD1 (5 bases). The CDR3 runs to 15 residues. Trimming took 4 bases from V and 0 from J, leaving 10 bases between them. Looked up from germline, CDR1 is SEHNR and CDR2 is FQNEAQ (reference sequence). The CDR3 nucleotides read TGTGCCAGCAGCTCGAGGACAAACTCTGGAAACACCATATATTTT. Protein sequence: CASSSRTNSGNTIYF.

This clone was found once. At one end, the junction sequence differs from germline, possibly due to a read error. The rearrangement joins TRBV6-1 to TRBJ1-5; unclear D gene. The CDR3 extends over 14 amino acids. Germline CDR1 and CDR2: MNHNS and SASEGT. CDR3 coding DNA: TGTGCCAGCAGCGAAGATCAGGACAATCAGCCCCAGCATTTT. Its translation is CASSEDQDNQPQHF.

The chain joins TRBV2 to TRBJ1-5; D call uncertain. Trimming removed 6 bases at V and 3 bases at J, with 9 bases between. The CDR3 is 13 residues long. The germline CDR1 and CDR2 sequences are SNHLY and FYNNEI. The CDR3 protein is CASSQQHNQPQHF. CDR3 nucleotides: TGTGCCAGCAGCCAACAACACAATCAGCCCCAGCATTTT.

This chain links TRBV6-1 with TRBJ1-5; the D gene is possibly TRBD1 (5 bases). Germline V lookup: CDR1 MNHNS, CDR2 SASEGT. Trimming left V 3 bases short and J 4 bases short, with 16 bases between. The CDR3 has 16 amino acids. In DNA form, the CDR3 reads TGTGCCAGCAGTGAGGGTGCTTTAGGGGCTAATCAGCCCCAGCATTTT. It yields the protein CASSEGALGANQPQHF.

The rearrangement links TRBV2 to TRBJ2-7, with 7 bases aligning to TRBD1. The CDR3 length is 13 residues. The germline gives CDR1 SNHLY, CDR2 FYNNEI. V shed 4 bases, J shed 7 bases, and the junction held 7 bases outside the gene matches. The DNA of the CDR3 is TGTGCCAGCAGTGGAGAGGGGGCCAAAGAGCAGTACTTC. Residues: CASSGEGAKEQYF.

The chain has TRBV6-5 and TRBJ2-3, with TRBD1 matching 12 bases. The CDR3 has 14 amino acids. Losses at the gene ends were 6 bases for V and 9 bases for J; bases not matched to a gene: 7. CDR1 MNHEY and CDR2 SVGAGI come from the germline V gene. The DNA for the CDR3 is TGTGCCAGCAGACCCGGGACAGGGGGCTACACGCAGTATTTT. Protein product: CASRPGTGGYTQYF.

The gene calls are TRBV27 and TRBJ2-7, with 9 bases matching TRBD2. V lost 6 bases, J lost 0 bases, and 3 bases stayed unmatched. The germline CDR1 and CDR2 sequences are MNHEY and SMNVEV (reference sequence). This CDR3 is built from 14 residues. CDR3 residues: CASRSSGISYEQYF. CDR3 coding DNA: TGTGCCAGCAGGTCTAGCGGGATCTCCTACGAGCAGTACTTC.

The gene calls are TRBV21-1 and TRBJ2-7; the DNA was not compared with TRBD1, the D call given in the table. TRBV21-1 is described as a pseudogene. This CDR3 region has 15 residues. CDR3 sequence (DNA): TGTGCCAGCAGCAAACCGACAGGGGAGCGGAACGAGCAGTACTTC. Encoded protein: CASSKPTGERNEQYF.

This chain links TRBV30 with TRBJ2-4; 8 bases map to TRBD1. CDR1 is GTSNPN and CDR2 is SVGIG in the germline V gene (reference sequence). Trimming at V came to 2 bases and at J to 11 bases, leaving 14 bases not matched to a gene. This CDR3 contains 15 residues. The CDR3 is CAWSLRDRPSPLQYF. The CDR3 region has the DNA TGTGCCTGGAGTCTTCGGGACAGGCCGTCCCCTCTTCAGTACTTC.

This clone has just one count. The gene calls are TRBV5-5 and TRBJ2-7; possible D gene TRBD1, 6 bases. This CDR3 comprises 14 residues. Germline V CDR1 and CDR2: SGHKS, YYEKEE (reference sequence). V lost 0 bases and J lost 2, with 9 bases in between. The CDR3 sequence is CASSLEQGAYEQYF. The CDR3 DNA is TGTGCCAGCAGCTTGGAACAGGGAGCCTACGAGCAGTACTTC.

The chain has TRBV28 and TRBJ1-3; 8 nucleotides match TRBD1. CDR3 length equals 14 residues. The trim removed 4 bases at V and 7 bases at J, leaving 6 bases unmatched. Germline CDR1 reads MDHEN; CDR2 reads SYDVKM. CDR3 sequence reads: CASSYGQGGNTIYF. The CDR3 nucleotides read TGTGCCAGCAGTTACGGACAGGGAGGGAACACCATATATTTT.

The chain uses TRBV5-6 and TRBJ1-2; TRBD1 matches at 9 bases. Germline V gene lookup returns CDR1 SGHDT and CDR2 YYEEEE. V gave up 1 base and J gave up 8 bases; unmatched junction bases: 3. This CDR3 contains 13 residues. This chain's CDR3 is CASSLRQGDGYTF. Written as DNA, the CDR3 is TGTGCCAGCAGCTTGCGACAGGGGGACGGCTACACCTTC.

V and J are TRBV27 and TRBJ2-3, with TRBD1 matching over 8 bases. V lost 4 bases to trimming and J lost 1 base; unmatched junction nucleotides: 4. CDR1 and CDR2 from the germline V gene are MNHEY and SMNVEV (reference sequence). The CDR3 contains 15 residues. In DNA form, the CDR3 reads TGTGCCAGCAGTTCTAGGACAGGGCGCACAGATACGCAGTATTTT. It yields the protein CASSSRTGRTDTQYF.

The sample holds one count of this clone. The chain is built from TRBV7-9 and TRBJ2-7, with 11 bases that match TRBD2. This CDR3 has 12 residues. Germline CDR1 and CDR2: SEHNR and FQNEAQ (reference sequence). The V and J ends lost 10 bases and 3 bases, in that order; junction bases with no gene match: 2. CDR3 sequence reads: CAIGTSGYEQYF. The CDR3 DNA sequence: TGTGCCATAGGGACTAGCGGCTACGAGCAGTACTTC.

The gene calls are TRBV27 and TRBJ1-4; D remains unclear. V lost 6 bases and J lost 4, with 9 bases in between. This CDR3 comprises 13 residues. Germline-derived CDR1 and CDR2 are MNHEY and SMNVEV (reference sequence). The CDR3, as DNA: TGTGCCAGCAGCGGGGTTAATAATGAAAAACTGTTTTTT. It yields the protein CASSGVNNEKLFF.

CDR3 loop: CASSSHGTGMGTSGRINEQFF. The CDR3 region has the DNA TGTGCCAGCAGTTCCCACGGGACAGGGATGGGGACTAGCGGGAGGATCAATGAGCAGTTCTTC. This rearrangement joins TRBV27 to TRBJ2-1, with 15 bases matching TRBD2. Per the germline V gene, CDR1 is MNHEY and CDR2 is SMNVEV (reference sequence). This CDR3 region has 21 residues. With 4 bases clipped from V and 6 bases from J, the junction kept 19 bases outside the gene matches.

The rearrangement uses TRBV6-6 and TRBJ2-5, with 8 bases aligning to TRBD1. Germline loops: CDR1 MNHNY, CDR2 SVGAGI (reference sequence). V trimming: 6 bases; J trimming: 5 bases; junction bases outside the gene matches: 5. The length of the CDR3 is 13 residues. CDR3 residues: CASRAGGLETQYF. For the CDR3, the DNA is TGTGCCAGCAGAGCAGGGGGCTTGGAGACCCAGTACTTC.